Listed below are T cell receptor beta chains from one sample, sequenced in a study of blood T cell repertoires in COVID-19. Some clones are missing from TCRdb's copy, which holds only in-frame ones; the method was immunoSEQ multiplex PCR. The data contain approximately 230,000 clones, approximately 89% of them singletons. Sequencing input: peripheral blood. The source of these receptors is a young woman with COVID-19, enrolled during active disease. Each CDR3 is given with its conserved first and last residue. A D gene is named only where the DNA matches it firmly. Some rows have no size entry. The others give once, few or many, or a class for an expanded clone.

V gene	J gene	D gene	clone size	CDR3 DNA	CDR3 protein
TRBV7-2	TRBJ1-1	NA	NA	TGTGCCAGCAGCTTAGACCCAGGGCTTGAAGCTTTCTTT	CASSLDPGLEAFF
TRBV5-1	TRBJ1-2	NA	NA	TGCGCCAGCAGCTCTGACACTGTAGAGGGTGGCTACACCTTC	CASSSDTVEGGYTF
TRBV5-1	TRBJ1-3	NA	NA	TGCGCCAGCAGCTTACAGGGTTCGGGCTCTGGAAACACCATATATTTT	CASSLQGSGSGNTIYF
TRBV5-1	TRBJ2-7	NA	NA	TGCGCCAGCAGCTTGGTGGGGCAGGGTCCCCACGAGCAGTACTTC	CASSLVGQGPHEQYF
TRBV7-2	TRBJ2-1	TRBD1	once	TGTGCCAGCAGCTTCAACCCGCCCGGGACAGGGGCCTACAATGAGCAGTTCTTC	CASSFNPPGTGAYNEQFF
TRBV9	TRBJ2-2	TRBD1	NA	TGTGCCAGCAGCGCAAATCCGGGACAGACGAACACCGGGGAGCTGTTTTTT	CASSANPGQTNTGELFF
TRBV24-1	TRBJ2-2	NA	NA	TGTGCCACCAGTGAAGGACTCGCCGGGGAGCTGTTTTTT	CATSEGLAGELFF
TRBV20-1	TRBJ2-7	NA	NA	TGCAGTGCTAGCCAACACTACGAGCAGTACTTC	CSASQHYEQYF
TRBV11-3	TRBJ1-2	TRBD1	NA	TGTGCCAGCAGCCCACGGGACAGGGGCTATGGCTACACCTTC	CASSPRDRGYGYTF
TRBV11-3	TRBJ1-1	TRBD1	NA	TGTGCCAGCAGACCGGGACAGATGAACACTGAAGCTTTCTTT	CASRPGQMNTEAFF
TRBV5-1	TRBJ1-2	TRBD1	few	TGCGCCAGCAGCCCAGGGACAGGCTATGGCTACACCTTC	CASSPGTGYGYTF
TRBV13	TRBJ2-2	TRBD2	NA	TGTGCCAGCAGCTTTAGCGGGAGGCAATCCGGGGAGCTGTTTTTT	CASSFSGRQSGELFF
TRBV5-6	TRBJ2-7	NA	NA	TGTGCCAGCAGCCTGGACAGCCGTTTGGAGCAGTACTTC	CASSLDSRLEQYF
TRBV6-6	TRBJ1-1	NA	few	TGTGCCAGCAGTTACTGGGAGACTGAAGCTTTCTTT	CASSYWETEAFF
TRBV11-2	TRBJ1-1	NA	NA	TGTGCCAGCAGCTTAGATTGGGCAAAGATGAACACTGAAGCTTTCTTT	CASSLDWAKMNTEAFF
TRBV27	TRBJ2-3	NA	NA	TGTGCCAGCAGTTCTTCTAACAGGGGCACAGATACGCAGTATTTT	CASSSSNRGTDTQYF
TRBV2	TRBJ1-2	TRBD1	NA	TGTGCCAGCAGGTCCACAGGGGGCAGTGGCTACACCTTC	CASRSTGGSGYTF
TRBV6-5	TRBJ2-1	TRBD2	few	TGTGCCAGCAGTCTAGCGGGAGCCCTCCAAAATGAGCAGTTCTTC	CASSLAGALQNEQFF
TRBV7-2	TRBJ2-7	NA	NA	TGTGCCAGCAGCCCCCAGGGGCTGGGCTCCTACGAGCAGTACTTC	CASSPQGLGSYEQYF
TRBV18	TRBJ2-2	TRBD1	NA	TGTGCCAGCTCACCGACAGGGTTAAACACCGGGGAGCTGTTTTTT	CASSPTGLNTGELFF
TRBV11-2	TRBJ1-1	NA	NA	TGTGCCAGCAGCCCCCTCGACAGATTGAACACTGAAGCTTTCTTT	CASSPLDRLNTEAFF
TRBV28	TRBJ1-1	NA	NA	TGTGCCAGCAGTTTTTTGGGGCTGAACACTGAAGCTTTCTTT	CASSFLGLNTEAFF
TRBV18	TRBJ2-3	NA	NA	TGTGCCAGCTCAGCACAACCGACAGCAGATACGCAGTATTTT	CASSAQPTADTQYF
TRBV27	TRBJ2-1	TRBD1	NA	TGTGCCAGCAGTTTAGGGTCAGGGGGTGGGAATGAGCAGTTCTTC	CASSLGSGGGNEQFF
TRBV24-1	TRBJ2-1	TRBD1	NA	TGTGCCACCATCGGAACAGGGGACAATGAGCAGTTCTTC	CATIGTGDNEQFF
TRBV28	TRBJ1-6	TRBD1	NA	TGTGCCAGCAGTCCTTCCGGACAGGGAAAAAATTCACCCCTCCACTTT	CASSPSGQGKNSPLHF
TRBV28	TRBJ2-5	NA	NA	TGTGCCAGCAGTCACATCAGGGTACTTGAGGAGACCCAGTACTTC	CASSHIRVLEETQYF
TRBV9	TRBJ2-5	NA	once	TGTGCCAGCAGCGGAGTTTCAGGGGGGGAGACCCAGTACTTC	CASSGVSGGETQYF
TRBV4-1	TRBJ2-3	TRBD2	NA	TGCGCCAGCAGCCAAGATATCGGGACTAGCGGCCCCGAGGCAGATACGCAGTATTTT	CASSQDIGTSGPEADTQYF
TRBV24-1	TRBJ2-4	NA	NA	TGTGCCACCAGTGATCCTTCGAAAAACATTCAGTACTTC	CATSDPSKNIQYF
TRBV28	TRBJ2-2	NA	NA	TGTGCCAGCAGTTTCACCAACCTAGTCACCACCGGGGAGCTGTTTTTT	CASSFTNLVTTGELFF
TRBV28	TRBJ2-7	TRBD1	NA	TGTGCCAGCAGTAAGACAGGGGTCTACGGCTACGAGCAGTACTTC	CASSKTGVYGYEQYF
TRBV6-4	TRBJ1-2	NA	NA	TGTGCCAGCAGTGACGCGGTCGGAGGGCCGGGGACCTATGGCTACACCTTC	CASSDAVGGPGTYGYTF
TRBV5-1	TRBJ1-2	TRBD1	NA	TGCGCCAGCAGCTTGGAAGGGGGCCGGTATGGCTACACCTTC	CASSLEGGRYGYTF
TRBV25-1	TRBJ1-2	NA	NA	TGTGCCAGCAGTGAATGGCGGCGGGGGAATAACTATGGCTACACCTTC	CASSEWRRGNNYGYTF
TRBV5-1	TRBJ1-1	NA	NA	TGCGCCAGCAGCTTGGGGACAACCGCTGAAGCTTTCTTT	CASSLGTTAEAFF
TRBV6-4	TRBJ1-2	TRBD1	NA	TGTGCCAGCAGTGACACGACAGGGGGCGAGAACTATGGCTACACCTTC	CASSDTTGGENYGYTF
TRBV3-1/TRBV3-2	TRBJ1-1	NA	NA	TGTGCCAGCAGCCAGCCGGGACACCGGAACACTGAAGCTTTCTTT	CASSQPGHRNTEAFF
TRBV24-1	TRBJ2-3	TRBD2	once	TGTGCCACCAGTGATCCGACTAGCGGGAGTACAGATACGCAGTATTTT	CATSDPTSGSTDTQYF
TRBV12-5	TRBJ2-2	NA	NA	TGTGCTAGTGGTCCAGGGTATGGGGCCGGGGAGCTGTTTTTT	CASGPGYGAGELFF
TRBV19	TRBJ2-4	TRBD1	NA	TGTGCCAGTAGTATAGATGGGACAGGGAGGGTCGGCCGAGCCAAAAACATTCAGTACTTC	CASSIDGTGRVGRAKNIQYF
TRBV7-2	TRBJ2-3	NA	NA	TGTGCCAGCAGCTTAGGGCCCTTTGGGAGAGATACGCAGTATTTT	CASSLGPFGRDTQYF
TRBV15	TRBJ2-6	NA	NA	TGTGCCACCAGCAGAGATCCGCAGTCTGGGGCCAACGTCCTGACTTTC	CATSRDPQSGANVLTF
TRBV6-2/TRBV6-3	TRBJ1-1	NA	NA	TGTGCCAGCAGTTACGATCTCGTTTGGGGGGATCCGACTGAAGCTTTCTTT	CASSYDLVWGDPTEAFF
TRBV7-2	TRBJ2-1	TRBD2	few	TGTGCCAGCAGCTTAGTTAGGGCTAGCGGGAGGAATGAGCAGTTCTTC	CASSLVRASGRNEQFF
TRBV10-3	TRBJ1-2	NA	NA	TGTGCCATCAGTGACAGTGTGTGGGGCTACACCTTC	CAISDSVWGYTF
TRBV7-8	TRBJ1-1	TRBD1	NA	TGTGCCAGCAGCTTAGCTATTCAGGGGGCGCGCACTGAAGCTTTCTTT	CASSLAIQGARTEAFF
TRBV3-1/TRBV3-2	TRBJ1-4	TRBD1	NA	TGTGCCAGCAGGAGGACAGGTTGGGATGGGGAAAAACTGTTTTTT	CASRRTGWDGEKLFF
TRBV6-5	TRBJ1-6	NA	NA	TGTGCCAGCAGACTTAACAGGGAGGGTAATTCACCCCTCCACTTT	CASRLNREGNSPLHF
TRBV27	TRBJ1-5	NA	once	TGTGCCAGCAGTTTATGGGGCCCGGCGGGCAATCAGCCCCAGCATTTT	CASSLWGPAGNQPQHF
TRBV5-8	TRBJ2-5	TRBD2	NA	TGTGCCAGCAGCTTGGGGGCATCGACTAGCGGGTCAGAGACCCAGTACTTC	CASSLGASTSGSETQYF
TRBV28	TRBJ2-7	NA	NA	TGTGCCAGCAGTTTAGGCTTCGAGCAGTACTTC	CASSLGFEQYF
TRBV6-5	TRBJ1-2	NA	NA	TGTGCCAGCAGTTCCCAGAGGGGCTACACCTTC	CASSSQRGYTF
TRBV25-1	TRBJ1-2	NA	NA	TGTGCCAGCAGTCCCTTAGCCGGTACATTTGATAACTATGGCTACACCTTC	CASSPLAGTFDNYGYTF
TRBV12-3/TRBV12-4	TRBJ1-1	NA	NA	TGTGCCAGCAGTCCGGGTCCCTGGGAAGCTTTCTTT	CASSPGPWEAFF
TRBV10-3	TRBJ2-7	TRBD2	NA	TGTGCCATCAGTGACCTCGCGGGGGGGCCTTTTGTCTCCTACGAGCAGTACTTC	CAISDLAGGPFVSYEQYF
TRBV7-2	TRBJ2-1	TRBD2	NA	TGTGCCAGCAGATATAAAGCGGGGGGGGCCCACAATGAGCAGTTCTTC	CASRYKAGGAHNEQFF
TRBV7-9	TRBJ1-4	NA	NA	TGTGCCAGCAGCTTAGGGAGGAATACTAATGAAAAACTGTTTTTT	CASSLGRNTNEKLFF
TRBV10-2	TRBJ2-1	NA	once	TGCGCCAGCATTAATAACCGGGACACTTACAATGAGCAGTTCTTC	CASINNRDTYNEQFF